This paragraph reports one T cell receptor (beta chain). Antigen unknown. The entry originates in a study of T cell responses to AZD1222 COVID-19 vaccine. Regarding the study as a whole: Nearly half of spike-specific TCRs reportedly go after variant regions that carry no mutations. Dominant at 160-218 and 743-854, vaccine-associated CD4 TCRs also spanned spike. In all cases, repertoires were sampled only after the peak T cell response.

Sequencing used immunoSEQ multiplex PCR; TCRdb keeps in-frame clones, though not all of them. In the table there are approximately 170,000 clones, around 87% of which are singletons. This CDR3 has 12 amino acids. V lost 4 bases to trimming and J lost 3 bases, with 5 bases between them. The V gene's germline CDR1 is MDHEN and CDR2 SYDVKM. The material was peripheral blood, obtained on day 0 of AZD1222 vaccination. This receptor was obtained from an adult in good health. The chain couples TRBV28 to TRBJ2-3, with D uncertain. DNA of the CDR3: TGTGCCAGCAGTTCAGTTACAGATACGCAGTATTTT. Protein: CASSSVTDTQYF.